This passage covers 9 T cell receptor beta chains from one sample sequenced in a study of CD8 T cells in Susac syndrome. Random hexamers were used to reverse transcribe about 0.45 to 1 ug of RNA. TCRdb fed the immunoSEQ multiplex PCR reads into MiXCR, producing one record per CDR3 protein. The sample holds some 200,000 distinct CDR3 sequences, around 96% seen once. Sequencing used CD4+ T cells from PBMCs. All receptors come from a human donor in good health.

This clonotype occurred once. V is TRBV29-1 and J is TRBJ2-1, with D perhaps matching TRBD2 (6 bases). This CDR3 has 14 residues. The ends were cut back, 7 bases at V and 0 bases at J, with 13 bases in the middle. Germline lookup yields CDR1 SQVTM and CDR2 ANQGSEA. The CDR3 sequence is CSANRGSSYNEQFF. The CDR3 DNA is TGCAGCGCGAATCGGGGGAGCTCCTACAATGAGCAGTTCTTC.

The rearrangement links TRBV30 to TRBJ2-1, with a possible D match to TRBD1 (6 bases). CDR1 and CDR2 (germline): GTSNPN, SVGIG (reference sequence). The CDR3 length is 14 residues. Trimming cost V 7 bases and J 0 bases, with 13 bases left between them. Here the CDR3 DNA reads TGTGCCTCTTCCGGGACACTCTCCTACAATGAGCAGTTCTTC. It specifies CASSGTLSYNEQFF.

J is TRBJ1-4 and V is TRBV29-1, with D uncertain. V lost 8 bases and J 7 bases, leaving 11 bases between the germline ends. Germline V CDR1 and CDR2: SQVTM, ANQGSEA. The CDR3 is 11 amino acids. The CDR3 DNA is TGCAGCAGCACAGAGGGTGAAAAACTGTTTTTT. Protein product: CSSTEGEKLFF.

The chain has TRBV6-2 or TRBV6-3 and TRBJ2-3, with D unclear. The germline V gene encodes CDR1 MNHEY and CDR2 SVGEGT. V was trimmed by 6 bases and J by 2 bases, leaving 21 bases between them. The CDR3 sequence is 17 residues long. The CDR3 DNA reads TGTGCCAGCAGCTCCCCTAATGACCCCGGGTCCACAGATACGCAGTATTTT. It yields the protein CASSSPNDPGSTDTQYF.

The rearrangement links TRBV18 to TRBJ2-1; 16 bases are a match to TRBD2. V gave up 2 bases and J gave up 15 bases; unmatched junction bases: 10. CDR3 size: 16 residues. The V gene's germline CDR1 is KGHSH and CDR2 LQKENI. In DNA, the CDR3 is TGTGCCAGCTCACCAGCGGGACTAGCGGGAGGGCACCAATCGTTCTTC. This encodes CASSPAGLAGGHQSFF. Filled out from reference TRBV18 and TRBJ2-1, the complete variable domain reads NAGVMQNPRHLVRRRGQEARLRCSPMKGHSHVYWYRQLPEEGLKFMVYLQKENIIDESGMPKERFSAEFPKEGPSILRIQQVVRGDSAAYFCASSPAGLAGGHQSFFGPGTRLTVL.

This rearrangement joins TRBV27 to TRBJ1-1, with D possibly TRBD1 on 6 matching bases. Germline loops: CDR1 MNHEY, CDR2 SMNVEV (reference sequence). V dropped 5 bases and J dropped 0 bases, with 13 bases sitting between them. This CDR3 has 15 amino acids. The DNA of the CDR3 is TGTGCCAGCAGTCCCAGGGGACTCATGAACACTGAAGCTTTCTTT. Its protein is CASSPRGLMNTEAFF.

V and J are TRBV20-1 and TRBJ2-3; 7 bases are a match to TRBD1. This CDR3 is built from 13 residues. V trimming: 6 bases; J trimming: 2 bases; junction bases outside the gene matches: 5. Germline V gene data show CDR1 as DFQATT and CDR2 as SNEGSKA (reference sequence). CDR3 DNA: TGCAGTGCCCTGGGACAGAACACAGATACGCAGTATTTT. Protein: CSALGQNTDTQYF.

The chain uses TRBV5-1 and TRBJ2-2; D possibly matches TRBD1 or TRBD2 (5 bases each). This CDR3 comprises 15 residues. Germline CDR1 reads SGHRS; CDR2 reads YFSETQ. Between the trimmed V and J ends, which lost 3 bases and 1 base, there was a span of 10 bases. This CDR3 reads CASSSGLGNTGELFF. The CDR3, as DNA: TGCGCCAGCAGCTCGGGGCTCGGGAACACCGGGGAGCTGTTTTTT. The entire variable domain, with the rest obtained from reference TRBV5-1 and TRBJ2-2, is as follows: KAGVTQTPRYLIKTRGQQVTLSCSPISGHRSVSWYQQTPGQGLQFLFEYFSETQRNKGNFPGRFSGRQFSNSRSEMNVSTLELGDSALYLCASSSGLGNTGELFFGEGSRLTVL.

V gene TRBV6-1 combines with J gene TRBJ2-5; 7 bases align to TRBD2. Losses at the gene ends were 3 bases for V and 5 bases for J; bases not matched to a gene: 18. Germline V gene sequence: CDR1 MNHNS, CDR2 SASEGT. This CDR3 has 18 amino acids. The CDR3 loop reads CASSDTWGGWPNGETQYF. CDR3 coding DNA: TGTGCCAGCAGTGATACCTGGGGGGGTTGGCCTAATGGGGAGACCCAGTACTTC.